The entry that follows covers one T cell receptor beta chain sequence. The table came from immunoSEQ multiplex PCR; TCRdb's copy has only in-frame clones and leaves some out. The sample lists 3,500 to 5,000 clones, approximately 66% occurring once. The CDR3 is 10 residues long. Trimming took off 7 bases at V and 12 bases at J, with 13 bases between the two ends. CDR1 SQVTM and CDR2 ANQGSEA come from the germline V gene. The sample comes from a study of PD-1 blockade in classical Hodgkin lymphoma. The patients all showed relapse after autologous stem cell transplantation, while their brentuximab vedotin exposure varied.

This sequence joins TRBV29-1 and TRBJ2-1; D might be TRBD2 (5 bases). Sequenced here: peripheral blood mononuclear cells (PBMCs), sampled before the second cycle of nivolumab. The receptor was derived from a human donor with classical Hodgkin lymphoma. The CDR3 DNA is TGCAGCGCCGAGGAGGTGATGCAGTTCTTC. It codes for CSAEEVMQFF.